This T cell receptor beta chain was profiled in a study of regulatory T cells in long-lasting Graves disease. This clonotype appeared a few times. V was shortened by 6 bases and J by 8 bases, with 22 bases between the two germline ends. CDR3 size: 15 residues. Germline lookup yields CDR1 LNHDA and CDR2 SQIVND (reference sequence). This sample's time point: newly diagnosed GD, antithyroid drugs for less than 3 months. PBMC RNA served as the TCR library source. The EDTA tubes were filled with around 9.2 milliliters of drawn peripheral blood. Construction of TCR beta libraries relied on iRepertoire HTBI primers and on Arm-PCR targeting CDR3 regions. TCRdb redid the calling of the multiplex PCR reads with MiXCR, one entry per CDR3 protein. The sample lists roughly 360,000 distinct CDR3 sequences; about 12% were seen once. The data also belong to a second study, concerning T cells in Graves' hyperthyroidism and ophthalmopathy.

The V and J genes are TRBV19 and TRBJ1-2; no firm D call. This clonotype originated in a young woman with Graves disease. Source: peripheral blood mononuclear cells (PBMCs), taken at new diagnosis, from a patient treated with antithyroid drugs. The CDR3 DNA follows: TGTGCCAGTAGCCAATCCCTGGGCCCTCGGGGAGGCTACACCTTC. Translation gives CASSQSLGPRGGYTF.